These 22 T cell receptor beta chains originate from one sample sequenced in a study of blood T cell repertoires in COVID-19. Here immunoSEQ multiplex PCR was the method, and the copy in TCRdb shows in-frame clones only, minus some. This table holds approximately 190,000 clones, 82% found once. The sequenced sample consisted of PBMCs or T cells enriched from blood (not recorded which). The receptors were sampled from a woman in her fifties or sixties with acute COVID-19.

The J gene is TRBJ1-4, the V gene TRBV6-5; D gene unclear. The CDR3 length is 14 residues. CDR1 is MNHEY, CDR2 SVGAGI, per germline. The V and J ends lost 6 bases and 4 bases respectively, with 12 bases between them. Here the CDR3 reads CASSPRSFNEKLFF. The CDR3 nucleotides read TGTGCCAGCAGCCCCCGGAGCTTTAATGAAAAACTGTTTTTT.

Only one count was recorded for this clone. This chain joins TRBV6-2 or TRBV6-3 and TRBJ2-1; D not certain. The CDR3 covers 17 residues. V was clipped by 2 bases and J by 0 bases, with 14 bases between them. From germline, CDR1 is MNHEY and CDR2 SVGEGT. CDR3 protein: CASSYNPLRSSYNEQFF. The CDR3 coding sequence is TGTGCCAGCAGTTACAATCCACTAAGAAGCTCCTACAATGAGCAGTTCTTC.

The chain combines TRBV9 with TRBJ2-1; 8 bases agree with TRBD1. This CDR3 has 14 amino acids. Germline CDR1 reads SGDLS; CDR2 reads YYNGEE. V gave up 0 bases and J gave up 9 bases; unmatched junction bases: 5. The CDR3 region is CASSVVLTGGEQFF. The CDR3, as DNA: TGTGCCAGCAGCGTAGTATTAACAGGGGGTGAGCAGTTCTTC.

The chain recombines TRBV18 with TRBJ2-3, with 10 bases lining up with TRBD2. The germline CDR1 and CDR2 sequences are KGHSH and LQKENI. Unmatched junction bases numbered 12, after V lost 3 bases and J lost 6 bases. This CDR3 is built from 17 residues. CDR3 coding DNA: TGTGCCAGCTCACCCGGCCTAGCGGGGGATACGCGGGATACGCAGTATTTT. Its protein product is CASSPGLAGDTRDTQYF.

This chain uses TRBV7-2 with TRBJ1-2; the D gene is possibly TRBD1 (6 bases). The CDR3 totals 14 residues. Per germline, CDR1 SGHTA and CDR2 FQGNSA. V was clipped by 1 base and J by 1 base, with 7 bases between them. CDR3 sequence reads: CASSLGQDNYGYTF. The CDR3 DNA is TGTGCCAGCAGCTTAGGACAGGATAACTATGGCTACACCTTC.

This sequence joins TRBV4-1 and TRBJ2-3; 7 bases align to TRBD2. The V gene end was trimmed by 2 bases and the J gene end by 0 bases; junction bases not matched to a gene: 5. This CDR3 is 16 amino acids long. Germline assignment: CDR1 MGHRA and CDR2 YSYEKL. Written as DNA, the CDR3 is TGCGCCAGCAGCCAAAGGACTAGTTCTAGCACAGATACGCAGTATTTT. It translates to CASSQRTSSSTDTQYF.

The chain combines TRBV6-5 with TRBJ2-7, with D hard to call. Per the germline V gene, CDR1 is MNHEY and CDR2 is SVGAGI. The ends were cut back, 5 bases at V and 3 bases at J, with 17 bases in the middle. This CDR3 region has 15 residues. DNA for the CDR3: TGTGCCAGCAGTACTTTGCGGAATCTTGGCTACGAGCAGTACTTC. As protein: CASSTLRNLGYEQYF.

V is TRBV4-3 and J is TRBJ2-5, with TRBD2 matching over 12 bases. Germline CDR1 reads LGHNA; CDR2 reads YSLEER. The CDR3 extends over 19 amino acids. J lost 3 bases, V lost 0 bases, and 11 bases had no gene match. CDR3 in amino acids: CASSQERLAGASRKETQYF. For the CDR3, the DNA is TGCGCCAGCAGCCAAGAAAGACTAGCGGGGGCCAGCAGGAAAGAGACCCAGTACTTC.

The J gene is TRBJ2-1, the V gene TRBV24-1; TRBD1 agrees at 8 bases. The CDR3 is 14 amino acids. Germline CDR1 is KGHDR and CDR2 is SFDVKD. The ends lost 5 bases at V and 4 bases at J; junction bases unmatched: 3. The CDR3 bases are TGTGCCACCAGTGCGCAGGGGGCTTACAATGAGCAGTTCTTC. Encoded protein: CATSAQGAYNEQFF.

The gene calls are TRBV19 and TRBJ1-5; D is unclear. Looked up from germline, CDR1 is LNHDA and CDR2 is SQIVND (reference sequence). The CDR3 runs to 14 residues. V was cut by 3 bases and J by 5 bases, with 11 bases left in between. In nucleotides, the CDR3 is TGTGCCAGTAGTATGAGGCCACCCGATCAGCCCCAGCATTTT. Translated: CASSMRPPDQPQHF.

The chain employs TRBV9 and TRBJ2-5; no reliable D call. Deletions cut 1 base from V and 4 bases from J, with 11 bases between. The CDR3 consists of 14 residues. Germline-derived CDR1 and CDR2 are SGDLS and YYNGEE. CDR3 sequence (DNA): TGTGCCAGCAGCGTACACCCCGAGCGAGAGACCCAGTACTTC. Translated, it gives CASSVHPERETQYF.

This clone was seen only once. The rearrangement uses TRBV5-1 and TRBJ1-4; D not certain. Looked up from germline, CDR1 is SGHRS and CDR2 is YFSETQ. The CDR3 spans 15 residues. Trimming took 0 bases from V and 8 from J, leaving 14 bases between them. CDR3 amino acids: CASSLDASLGEKLFF. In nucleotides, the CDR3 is TGCGCCAGCAGCTTGGACGCCTCCCTGGGCGAAAAACTGTTTTTT.

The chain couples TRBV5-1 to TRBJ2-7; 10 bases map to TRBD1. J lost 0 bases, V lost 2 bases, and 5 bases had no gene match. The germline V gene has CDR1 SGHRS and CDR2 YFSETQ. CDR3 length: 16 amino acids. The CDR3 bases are TGCGCCAGCAGCTTCGACGGGACAGGGGACTCCTACGAGCAGTACGTC. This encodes CASSFDGTGDSYEQYV.

The CDR3 spells CASSLRVVNTEAFF. The CDR3 DNA is TGTGCCAGCAGTCTCAGGGTTGTGAACACTGAAGCTTTCTTT. The rearrangement uses TRBV27 and TRBJ1-1, with a weak D call TRBD1 (5 bases). Germline V gives CDR1 MNHEY, CDR2 SMNVEV (reference sequence). CDR3 length equals 14 residues. Trimming took 5 bases from V and 0 from J, leaving 10 bases between them.

The CDR3 loop reads CASRNRATNEKLFF. For the CDR3, the DNA is TGTGCCAGCAGGAACAGGGCAACTAATGAAAAACTGTTTTTT. The chain is built from TRBV6-5 and TRBJ1-4; perhaps TRBD1 as D (6 bases). Trimming left V 6 bases short and J 0 bases short, with 8 bases between. The germline V gene has CDR1 MNHEY and CDR2 SVGAGI. The CDR3 contains 14 residues.

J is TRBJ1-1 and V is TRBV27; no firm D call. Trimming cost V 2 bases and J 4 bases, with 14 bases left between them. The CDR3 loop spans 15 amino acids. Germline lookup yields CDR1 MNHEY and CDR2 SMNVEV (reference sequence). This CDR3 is CASSLDVQVGTEAFF. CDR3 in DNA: TGTGCCAGCAGTTTAGATGTGCAGGTGGGCACTGAAGCTTTCTTT.

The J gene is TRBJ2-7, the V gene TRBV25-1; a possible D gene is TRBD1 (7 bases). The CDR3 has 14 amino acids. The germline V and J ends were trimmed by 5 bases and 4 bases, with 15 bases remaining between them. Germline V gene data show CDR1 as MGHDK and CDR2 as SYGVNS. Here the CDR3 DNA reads TGTGCCAGCAGTACACCACAGGGGAGGTACGAGCAGTACTTC. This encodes CASSTPQGRYEQYF.

The CDR3: CASTPRGGRAGYEQYF. Here the CDR3 DNA reads TGTGCCAGCACCCCCCGTGGCGGGAGGGCCGGGTACGAGCAGTACTTC. The V gene is TRBV5-6, the J gene TRBJ2-7; TRBD2 matches at 9 bases. Germline lookup yields CDR1 SGHDT and CDR2 YYEEEE. This CDR3 comprises 16 residues. The V gene end was trimmed by 6 bases and the J gene end by 4 bases; junction bases not matched to a gene: 14.

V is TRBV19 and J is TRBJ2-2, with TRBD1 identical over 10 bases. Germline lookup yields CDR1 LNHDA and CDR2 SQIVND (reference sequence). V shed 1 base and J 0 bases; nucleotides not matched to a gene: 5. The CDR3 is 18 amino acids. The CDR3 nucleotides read TGTGCCAGTAGTATAGTCCGGACAGGGGGGACGAACACCGGGGAGCTGTTTTTT. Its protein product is CASSIVRTGGTNTGELFF. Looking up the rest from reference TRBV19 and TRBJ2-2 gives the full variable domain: DGGITQSPKYLFRKEGQNVTLSCEQNLNHDAMYWYRQDPGQGLRLIYYSQIVNDFQKGDIAEGYSVSREKKESFPLTVTSAQKNPTAFYLCASSIVRTGGTNTGELFFGEGSRLTVL.

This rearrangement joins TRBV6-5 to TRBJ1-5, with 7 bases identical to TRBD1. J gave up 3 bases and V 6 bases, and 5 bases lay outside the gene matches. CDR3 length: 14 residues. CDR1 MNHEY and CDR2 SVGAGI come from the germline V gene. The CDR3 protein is CASSSGTVNQPQHF. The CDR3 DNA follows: TGTGCCAGCAGCTCCGGGACAGTCAATCAGCCCCAGCATTTT.

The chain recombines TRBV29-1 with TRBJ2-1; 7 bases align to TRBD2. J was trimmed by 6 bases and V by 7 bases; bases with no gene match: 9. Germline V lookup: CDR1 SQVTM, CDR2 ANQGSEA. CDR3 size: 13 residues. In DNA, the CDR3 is TGCAGCGCTCACCCTGGGGGGGGCAATGAGCAGTTCTTC. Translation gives CSAHPGGGNEQFF.

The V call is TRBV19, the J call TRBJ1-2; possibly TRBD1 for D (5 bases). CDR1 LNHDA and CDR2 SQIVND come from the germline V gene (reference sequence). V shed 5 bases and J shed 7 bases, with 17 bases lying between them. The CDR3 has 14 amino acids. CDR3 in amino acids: CASSHLQAPFGYTF. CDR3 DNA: TGTGCCAGTAGTCACCTACAGGCCCCTTTTGGCTACACCTTC.